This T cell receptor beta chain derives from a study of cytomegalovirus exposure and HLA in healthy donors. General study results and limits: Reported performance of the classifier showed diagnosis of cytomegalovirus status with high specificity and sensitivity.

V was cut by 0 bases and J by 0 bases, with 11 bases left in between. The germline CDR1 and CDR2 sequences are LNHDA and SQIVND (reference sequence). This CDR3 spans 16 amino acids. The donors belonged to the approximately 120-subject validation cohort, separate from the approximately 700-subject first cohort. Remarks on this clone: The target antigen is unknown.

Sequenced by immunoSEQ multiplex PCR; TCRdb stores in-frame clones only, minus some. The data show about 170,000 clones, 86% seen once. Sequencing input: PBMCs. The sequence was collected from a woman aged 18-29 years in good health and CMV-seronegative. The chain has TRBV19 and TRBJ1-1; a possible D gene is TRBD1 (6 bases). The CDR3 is CASSIDRGQMNTEAFF. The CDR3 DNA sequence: TGTGCCAGTAGTATAGATCGTGGACAGATGAACACTGAAGCTTTCTTT.